Each of the 12 T cell receptor beta chains below was sequenced from the same sample in a study of blood T cell repertoires in COVID-19. Data came from immunoSEQ multiplex PCR; TCRdb stores just in-frame clones and leaves some out. The sample lists roughly 34,000 clones, about 85% occurring once. The source material was peripheral blood. The receptors originated from a woman older than 75 with active or convalescent COVID-19.

Here the CDR3 DNA reads TGTGCCAGCAGTTTCAATAGGGGGGGCGACTATGGCTACACCTTC. Protein sequence: CASSFNRGGDYGYTF. This rearrangement joins TRBV28 to TRBJ1-2; tentatively, D is TRBD1 (6 bases). V shed 3 bases and J shed 3 bases, with 14 bases lying between them. The CDR3 is 15 residues long. Germline-derived CDR1 and CDR2 are MDHEN and SYDVKM.

This clone was seen a handful of times. The chain carries TRBV5-5 and TRBJ2-7, with 11 bases lining up with TRBD2. Germline assignment: CDR1 SGHKS and CDR2 YYEKEE (reference sequence). With 4 bases clipped from V and 2 bases from J, the junction kept 5 bases outside the gene matches. CDR3 length: 15 residues. Written as DNA, the CDR3 is TGTGCCAGCAGCGCGGGACTAGCGGAGACCTACGAGCAGTACTTC. This translates into CASSAGLAETYEQYF.

This clone was observed once. The J gene is TRBJ1-4, the V gene TRBV24-1, with D uncertain. Germline CDR1 and CDR2: KGHDR and SFDVKD. There are 16 residues in the CDR3. Trimming left V 0 bases short and J 8 bases short, with 15 bases between. The CDR3 DNA sequence: TGTGCCACCAGTGATTTGAGCGGACCCAGCGGCGAAAAACTGTTTTTT. It specifies CATSDLSGPSGEKLFF.

The chain links TRBV7-9 to TRBJ2-5; maybe TRBD2 (6 bases). This CDR3 is 14 amino acids long. Germline CDR1 is SEHNR and CDR2 is FQNEAQ (reference sequence). The V end was cut by 7 bases, the J end by 2 bases, with 14 bases between. In DNA form, the CDR3 reads TGTGCCAGCACCAAGGGGCGGGGACAAGAGACCCAGTACTTC. It encodes CASTKGRGQETQYF.

Here the CDR3 reads CASSQVLQTGVQYGYTF. In DNA, the CDR3 is TGCGCCAGCAGCCAAGTTCTGCAGACAGGGGTTCAATATGGCTACACCTTC. The chain couples TRBV4-1 to TRBJ1-2, with TRBD1 matching 8 bases. The CDR3 totals 17 residues. The V gene's germline CDR1 is MGHRA and CDR2 YSYEKL. V was pared by 1 base and J by 5 bases, with 12 bases of the junction left unmatched.

This clone has more than one count but fewer than ten. V gene TRBV11-2 combines with J gene TRBJ2-7; D is unclear. The V gene lost 4 bases and the J gene lost 3 bases, with 4 bases spanning the gap. CDR1 is SGHAT and CDR2 is FQNNGV in the germline V gene. The length of the CDR3 is 11 residues. CDR3 nucleotide sequence: TGTGCCAGCAGCTCTATCTACGAGCAGTACTTC. Translation: CASSSIYEQYF.

This sequence joins TRBV2 and TRBJ2-7, with no clear D. Trimming took off 6 bases at V and 3 bases at J, with 24 bases between the two ends. The CDR3 has 17 residues. Germline V gives CDR1 SNHLY, CDR2 FYNNEI. The CDR3 protein is CASSEPTNLRPIYEQYF. The CDR3 bases are TGTGCCAGCAGCGAACCCACTAACTTGAGGCCAATCTACGAGCAGTACTTC.

The rearrangement joins TRBV27 to TRBJ1-5; possible D gene TRBD1, 5 bases. Germline V lookup: CDR1 MNHEY, CDR2 SMNVEV (reference sequence). V was pared by 6 bases and J by 5 bases, with 14 bases between. The CDR3 has 14 residues. The CDR3 sequence: CASSSNQGYQPQHF. The CDR3 DNA is TGTGCCAGCAGCTCTAACCAGGGCTATCAGCCCCAGCATTTT.

This chain connects TRBV11-2 to TRBJ1-3, with 8 bases that match TRBD1. The CDR3 sequence is 14 residues long. The germline gives CDR1 SGHAT, CDR2 FQNNGV. Germline trimming cut 4 bases from V and 4 bases from J; bases unmatched to any gene: 3. In nucleotides, the CDR3 is TGTGCCAGCAGCTGGGCAGGGGGCGGAAACACCATATATTTT. This gives the protein CASSWAGGGNTIYF.

This clone was observed once. The genes are TRBV3-1 (or the pseudogene TRBV3-2) and TRBJ1-3; TRBD1 matches at 11 bases. Germline V gene data show CDR1 as LGHDT and CDR2 as YNNKEL (reference sequence). J lost 6 bases, V lost 0 bases, and 10 bases had no gene match. The CDR3 consists of 18 residues. CDR3: CASSQDPGQGASANTIYF. CDR3 nucleotide sequence: TGTGCCAGCAGCCAAGATCCCGGACAGGGGGCTTCCGCAAACACCATATATTTT.

This chain connects TRBV9 to TRBJ1-1; D is ambiguous. The V end was cut by 3 bases, the J end by 0 bases, with 9 bases between. Germline CDR1 is SGDLS and CDR2 is YYNGEE. The CDR3 is made up of 14 amino acids. The CDR3 DNA reads as TGTGCCAGCAGCGAGACAAATCTGAACACTGAAGCTTTCTTT. It is translated as CASSETNLNTEAFF. Based on the CDR3 plus reference TRBV9 and TRBJ1-1, the full variable domain is DSGVTQTPKHLITATGQRVTLRCSPRSGDLSVYWYQQSLDQGLQFLIQYYNGEERAKGNILERFSAQQFPDLHSELNLSSLELGDSALYFCASSETNLNTEAFFGQGTRLTVV.

This clone was counted only a few times. This chain uses TRBV24-1 with TRBJ2-2, with D possibly matching TRBD1 (5 bases). The germline CDR1 and CDR2 sequences are KGHDR and SFDVKD. The CDR3 contains 15 residues. V lost 6 bases and J lost 0, with 10 bases in between. The DNA of the CDR3 is TGTGCCACCAGTCCGACAGTCGCGAACACCGGGGAGCTGTTTTTT. Translation: CATSPTVANTGELFF.